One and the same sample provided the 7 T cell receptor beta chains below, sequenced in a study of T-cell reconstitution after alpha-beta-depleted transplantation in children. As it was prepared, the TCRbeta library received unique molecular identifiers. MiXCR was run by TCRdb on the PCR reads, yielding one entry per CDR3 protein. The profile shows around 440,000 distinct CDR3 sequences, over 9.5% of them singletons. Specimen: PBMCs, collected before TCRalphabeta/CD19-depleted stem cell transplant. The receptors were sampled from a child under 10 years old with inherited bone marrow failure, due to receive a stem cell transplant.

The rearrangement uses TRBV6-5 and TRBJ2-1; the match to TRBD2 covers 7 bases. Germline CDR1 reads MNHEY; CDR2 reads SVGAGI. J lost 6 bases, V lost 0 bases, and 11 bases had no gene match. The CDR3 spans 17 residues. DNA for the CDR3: TGTGCCAGCAGTTACTCTACCTCGCGGGAGTCCGTCAATGAGCAGTTCTTC. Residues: CASSYSTSRESVNEQFF.

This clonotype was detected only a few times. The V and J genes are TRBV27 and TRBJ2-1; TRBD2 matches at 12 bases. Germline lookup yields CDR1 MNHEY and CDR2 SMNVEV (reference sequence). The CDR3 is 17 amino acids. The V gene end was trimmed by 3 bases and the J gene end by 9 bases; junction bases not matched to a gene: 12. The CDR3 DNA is TGTGCCAGCAGTTTGAAGCCCCCGACTAGCGGGAGTACTGAGCAGTTCTTC. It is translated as CASSLKPPTSGSTEQFF.

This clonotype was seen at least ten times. CDR3 region: CSVLLETQYF. CDR3 nucleotide sequence: TGCAGCGTCCTATTGGAGACCCAGTACTTC. The V and J genes are TRBV29-1 and TRBJ2-5; D unresolved. Looked up from germline, CDR1 is SQVTM and CDR2 is ANQGSEA. The CDR3 runs 10 residues. Trimming removed 6 bases from V and 5 bases from J, with 7 bases in between. The full variable domain, rest sourced from reference TRBV29-1 and TRBJ2-5, is SAVISQKPSRDICQRGTSLTIQCQVDSQVTMMFWYRQQPGQSLTLIATANQGSEATYESGFVIDKFPISRPNLTFSTLTVSNMSPEDSSIYLCSVLLETQYFGPGTRLLVL.

The CDR3 loop is CASSPLRTDNYEQYF. The CDR3 bases are TGTGCCAGCAGTCCGCTTCGGACAGATAATTACGAGCAGTACTTC. V usage is TRBV7-8 and J usage is TRBJ2-7, with TRBD1 as a possible D gene (6 bases). With 6 bases removed from V and 4 bases from J, the gap between germline ends came to 19 bases. CDR1 SGHVS and CDR2 FQNEAQ come from the germline V gene. The CDR3 covers 15 residues.

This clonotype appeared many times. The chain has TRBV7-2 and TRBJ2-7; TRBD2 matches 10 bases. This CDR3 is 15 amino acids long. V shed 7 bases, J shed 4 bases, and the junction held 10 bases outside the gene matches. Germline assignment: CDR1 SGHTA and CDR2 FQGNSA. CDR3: CASTHPSGRVYEQYF. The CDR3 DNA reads TGTGCCAGCACCCACCCTAGCGGGAGAGTTTACGAGCAGTACTTC.

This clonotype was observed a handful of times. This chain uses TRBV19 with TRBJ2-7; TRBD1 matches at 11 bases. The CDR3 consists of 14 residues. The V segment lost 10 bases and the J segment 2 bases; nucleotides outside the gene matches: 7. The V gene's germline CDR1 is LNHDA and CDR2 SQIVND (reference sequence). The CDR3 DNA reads TGTGCCACCGCCGGGACAGGGGGTCCCTACGAGCAGTACTTC. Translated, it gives CATAGTGGPYEQYF.

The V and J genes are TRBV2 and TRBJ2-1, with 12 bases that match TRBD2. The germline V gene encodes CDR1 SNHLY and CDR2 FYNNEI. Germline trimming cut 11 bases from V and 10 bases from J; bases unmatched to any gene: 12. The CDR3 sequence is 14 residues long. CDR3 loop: CACAASGREWEQFF. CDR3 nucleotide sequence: TGTGCCTGTGCCGCTAGCGGGAGGGAGTGGGAGCAGTTCTTC.